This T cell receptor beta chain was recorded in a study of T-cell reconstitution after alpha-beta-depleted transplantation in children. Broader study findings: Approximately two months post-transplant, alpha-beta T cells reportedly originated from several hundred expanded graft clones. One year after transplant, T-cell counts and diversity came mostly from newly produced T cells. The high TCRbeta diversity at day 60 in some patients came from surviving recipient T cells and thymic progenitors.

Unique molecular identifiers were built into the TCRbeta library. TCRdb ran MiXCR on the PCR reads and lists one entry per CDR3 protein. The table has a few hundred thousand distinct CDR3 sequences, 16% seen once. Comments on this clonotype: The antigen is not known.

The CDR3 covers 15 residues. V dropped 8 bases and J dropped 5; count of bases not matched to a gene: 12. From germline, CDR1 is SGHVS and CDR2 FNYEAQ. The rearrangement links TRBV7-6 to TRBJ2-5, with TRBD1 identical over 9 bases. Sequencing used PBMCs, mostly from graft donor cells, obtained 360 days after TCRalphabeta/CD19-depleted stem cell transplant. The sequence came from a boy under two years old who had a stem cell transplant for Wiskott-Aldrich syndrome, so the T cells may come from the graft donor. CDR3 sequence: CASSVPGQGAETQYF. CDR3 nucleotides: TGTGCCAGCTCCGTCCCGGGACAGGGAGCGGAGACCCAGTACTTC.